This T cell receptor beta chain stems from a study of blood T cell repertoires in COVID-19. Germline-derived CDR1 and CDR2 are MNHEY and SVGAGI. The V segment lost 4 bases and the J segment 7 bases; nucleotides outside the gene matches: 4. The CDR3 contains 15 residues. Assay: immunoSEQ multiplex PCR; the TCRdb copy retains only in-frame clones and omits some. The table lists 200,000 or so clones, 70% to 85% of them singletons. The specimen sequenced was PBMCs or T cells enriched from blood (not recorded which). This clonotype was obtained from a man aged 60-69 years who had recovered from COVID-19. The chain links TRBV6-5 to TRBJ2-3; TRBD2 matches at 14 bases. CDR3 in amino acids: CASSSTSGGENTQYF. Here the CDR3 DNA reads TGTGCCAGCAGTTCGACTAGCGGGGGGGAAAATACGCAGTATTTT.